This T cell receptor (beta chain) was recorded in a study of control samples from healthy donors and cancer patients. Sequencing used immunoSEQ multiplex PCR; TCRdb keeps in-frame clones, though not all of them. In the table there are about 100,000 clones, more than 85% of which are singletons. Sequences were obtained from blood. The receptor's source is a woman aged 50 to 60 in good health.

CDR3 in amino acids: CASSVGGYTEAFF. For the CDR3, the DNA is TGTGCCAGCAGCGTAGGAGGGTACACTGAAGCTTTCTTT. The chain joins TRBV9 to TRBJ1-1; no clear D. Per the germline V gene, CDR1 is SGDLS and CDR2 is YYNGEE. V was cut by 0 bases and J by 3 bases, with 6 bases left in between. The CDR3 totals 13 residues.